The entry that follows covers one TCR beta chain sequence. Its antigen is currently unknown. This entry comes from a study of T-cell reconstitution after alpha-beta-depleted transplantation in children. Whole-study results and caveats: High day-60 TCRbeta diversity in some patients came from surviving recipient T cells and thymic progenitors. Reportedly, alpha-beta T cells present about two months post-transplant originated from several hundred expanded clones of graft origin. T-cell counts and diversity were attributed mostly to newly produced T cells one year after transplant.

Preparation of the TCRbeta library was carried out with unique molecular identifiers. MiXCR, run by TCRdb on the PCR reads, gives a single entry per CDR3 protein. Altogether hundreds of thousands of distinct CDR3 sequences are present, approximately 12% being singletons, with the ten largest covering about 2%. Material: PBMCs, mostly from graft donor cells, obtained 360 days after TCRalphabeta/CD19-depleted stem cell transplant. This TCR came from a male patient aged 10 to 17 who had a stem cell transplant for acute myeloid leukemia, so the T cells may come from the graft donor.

CDR3 region: CASSLKGLAGAREQFF. CDR3 DNA: TGTGCCAGCAGCTTAAAGGGACTAGCGGGAGCCCGGGAGCAGTTCTTC. The genes are TRBV7-3 and TRBJ2-1; 14 positions match TRBD2. This CDR3 is built from 16 residues. Trimming removed 1 base from V and 10 bases from J; junction bases left unmatched: 6. The germline gives CDR1 SGHTA, CDR2 FQGTGA. The whole variable domain, remainder taken from reference TRBV7-3 and TRBJ2-1, is GAGVSQTPSNKVTEKGKYVELRCDPISGHTALYWYRQSLGQGPEFLIYFQGTGAADDSGLPNDRFFAVRPEGSVSTLKIQRTERGDSAVYLCASSLKGLAGAREQFFGPGTRLTVL.